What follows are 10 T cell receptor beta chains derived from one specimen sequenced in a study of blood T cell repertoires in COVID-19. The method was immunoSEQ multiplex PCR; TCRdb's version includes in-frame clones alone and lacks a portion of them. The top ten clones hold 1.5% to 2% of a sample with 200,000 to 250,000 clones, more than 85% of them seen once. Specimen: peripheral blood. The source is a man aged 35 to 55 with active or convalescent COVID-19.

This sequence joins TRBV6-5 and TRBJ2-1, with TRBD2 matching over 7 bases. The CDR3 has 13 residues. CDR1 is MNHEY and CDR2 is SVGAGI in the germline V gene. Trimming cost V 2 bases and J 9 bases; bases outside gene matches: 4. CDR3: CASSYEVAGEQFF. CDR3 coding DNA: TGTGCCAGCAGTTACGAGGTAGCGGGTGAGCAGTTCTTC.

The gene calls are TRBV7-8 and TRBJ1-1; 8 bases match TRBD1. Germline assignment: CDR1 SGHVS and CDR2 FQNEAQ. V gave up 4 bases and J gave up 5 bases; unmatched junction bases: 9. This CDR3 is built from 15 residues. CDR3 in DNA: TGTGCCAGCAGCTCGCAAGGACAGGGTGAAACTGAAGCTTTCTTT. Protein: CASSSQGQGETEAFF.

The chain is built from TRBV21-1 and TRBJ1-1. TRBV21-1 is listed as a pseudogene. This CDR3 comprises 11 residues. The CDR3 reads CASGGMAEAFF. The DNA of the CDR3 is TGTGCCAGCGGCGGGATGGCTGAAGCTTTCTTT.

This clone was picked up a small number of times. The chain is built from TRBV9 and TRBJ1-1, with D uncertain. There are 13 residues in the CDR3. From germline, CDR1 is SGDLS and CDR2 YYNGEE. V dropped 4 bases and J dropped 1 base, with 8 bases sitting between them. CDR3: CASSPWPNTEAFF. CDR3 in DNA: TGTGCCAGCAGCCCATGGCCGAACACTGAAGCTTTCTTT.

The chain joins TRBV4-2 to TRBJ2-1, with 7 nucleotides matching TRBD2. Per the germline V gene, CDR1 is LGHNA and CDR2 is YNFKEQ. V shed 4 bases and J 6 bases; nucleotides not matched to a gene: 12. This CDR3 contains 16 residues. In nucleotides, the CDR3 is TGTGCCAGCAGCCCCTCCCCGGGCGGGAGTATCAATGAGCAGTTCTTC. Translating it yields CASSPSPGGSINEQFF.

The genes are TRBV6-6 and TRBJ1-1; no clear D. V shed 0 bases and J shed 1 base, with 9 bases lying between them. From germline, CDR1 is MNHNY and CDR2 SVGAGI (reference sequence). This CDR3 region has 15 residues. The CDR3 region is CASSYSRGQNTEAFF. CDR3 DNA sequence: TGTGCCAGCAGTTACTCCCGGGGTCAGAACACTGAAGCTTTCTTT.

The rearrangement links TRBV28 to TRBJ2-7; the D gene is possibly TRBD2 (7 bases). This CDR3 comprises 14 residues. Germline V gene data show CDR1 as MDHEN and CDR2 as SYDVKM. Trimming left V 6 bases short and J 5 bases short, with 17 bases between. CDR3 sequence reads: CASRGGGSSHEQYF. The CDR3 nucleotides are TGTGCCAGCAGGGGGGGCGGGAGCTCACACGAGCAGTACTTC.

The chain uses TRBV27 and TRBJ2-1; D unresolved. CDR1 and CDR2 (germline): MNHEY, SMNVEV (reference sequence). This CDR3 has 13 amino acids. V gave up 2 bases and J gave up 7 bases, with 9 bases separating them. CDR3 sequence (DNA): TGTGCCAGCAGTTTACGGTCCGCGAATGAGCAGTTCTTC. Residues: CASSLRSANEQFF.

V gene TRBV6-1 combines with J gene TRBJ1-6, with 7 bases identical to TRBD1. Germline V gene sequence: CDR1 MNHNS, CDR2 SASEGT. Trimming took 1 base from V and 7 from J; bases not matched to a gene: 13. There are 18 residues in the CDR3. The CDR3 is CASSEEGRDRGWNSPLHF. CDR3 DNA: TGTGCCAGCAGTGAAGAAGGTAGGGACAGAGGATGGAATTCACCCCTCCACTTT.

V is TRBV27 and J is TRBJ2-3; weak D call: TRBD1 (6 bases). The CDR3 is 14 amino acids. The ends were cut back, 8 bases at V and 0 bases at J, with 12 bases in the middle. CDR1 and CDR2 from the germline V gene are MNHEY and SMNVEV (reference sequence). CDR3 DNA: TGTGCCAGCCGTAACCAGGGGAGCACAGATACGCAGTATTTT. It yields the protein CASRNQGSTDTQYF.